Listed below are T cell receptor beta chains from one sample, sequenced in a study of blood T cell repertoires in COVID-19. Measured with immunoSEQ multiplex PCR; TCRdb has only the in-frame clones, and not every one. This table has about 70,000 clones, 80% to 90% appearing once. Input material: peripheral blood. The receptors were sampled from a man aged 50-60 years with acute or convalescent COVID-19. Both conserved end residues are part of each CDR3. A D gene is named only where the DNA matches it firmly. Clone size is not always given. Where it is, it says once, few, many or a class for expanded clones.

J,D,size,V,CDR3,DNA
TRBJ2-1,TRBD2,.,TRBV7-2,CASSQLAGGNEQFF,TGTGCCAGCAGCCAATTAGCGGGAGGCAATGAGCAGTTCTTC
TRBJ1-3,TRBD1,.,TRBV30,CACTRTGNAAGNTIYF,TGTGCCTGTACCCGGACAGGGAATGCTGCTGGAAACACCATATATTTT
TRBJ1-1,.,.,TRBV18,CASSPPPRGTEAFF,TGTGCCAGCTCACCACCCCCCAGGGGCACTGAAGCTTTCTTT
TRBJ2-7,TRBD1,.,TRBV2,CASRPGQGTDLYGQYF,TGTGCCAGCAGGCCGGGACAGGGGACCGACTTATACGGGCAGTACTTC
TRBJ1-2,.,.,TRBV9,CASSVEYGGRYGYTF,TGTGCCAGCAGCGTAGAGTATGGGGGGAGATATGGCTACACCTTC
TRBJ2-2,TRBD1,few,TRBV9,CASSKQGSAGELFF,TGTGCCAGCAGCAAACAGGGGAGCGCCGGGGAGCTGTTTTTT
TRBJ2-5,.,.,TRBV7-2,CASSLRATSKETQYF,TGTGCCAGCAGCTTACGCGCGACTTCCAAAGAGACCCAGTACTTC
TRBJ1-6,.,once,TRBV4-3,CASSQVTGFGSPLHF,TGCGCCAGCAGCCAAGTCACAGGGTTTGGTTCACCCCTCCACTTT
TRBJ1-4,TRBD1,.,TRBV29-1,CSAFEWTGTETQKLFF,TGCAGCGCCTTCGAGTGGACCGGGACAGAGACCCAAAAACTGTTTTTT
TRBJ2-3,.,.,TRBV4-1,CASSRSRGEADTQYF,TGCGCCAGCAGTCGCTCGCGCGGAGAAGCAGATACGCAGTATTTT
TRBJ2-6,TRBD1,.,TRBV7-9,CASSPRGRGANVLTF,TGTGCCAGCAGCCCCAGGGGGCGAGGGGCCAACGTCCTGACTTTC
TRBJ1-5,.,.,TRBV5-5,CASSPPPVSSNQPQHF,TGTGCCAGCAGCCCTCCGCCGGTTAGTAGCAATCAGCCCCAGCATTTT
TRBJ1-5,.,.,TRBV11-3,CASSRGPDQPQHF,TGTGCCAGCAGCAGGGGTCCTGATCAGCCCCAGCATTTT
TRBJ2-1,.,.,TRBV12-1,CASSSMPSSYNEQFF,TGTGCCAGCAGCTCCATGCCGAGCTCCTACAATGAGCAGTTCTTC
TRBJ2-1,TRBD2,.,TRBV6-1,CASSVPSGQSSSYNEQFF,TGTGCCAGCAGTGTCCCTAGCGGACAATCGAGCTCCTACAATGAGCAGTTCTTC
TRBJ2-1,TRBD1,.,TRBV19,CASNLGQGVINEQFF,TGTGCCAGTAATTTAGGACAGGGGGTGATCAATGAGCAGTTCTTC
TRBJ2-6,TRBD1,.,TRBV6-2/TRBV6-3,CASSYSWTGPSGANVLTF,TGTGCCAGCAGTTACTCGTGGACAGGACCCTCTGGGGCCAACGTCCTGACTTTC
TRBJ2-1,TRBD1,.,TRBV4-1,CASSQEVRTGPYNEQFF,TGCGCCAGCAGCCAAGAGGTACGGACAGGGCCCTACAATGAGCAGTTCTTC
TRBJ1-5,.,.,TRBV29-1,CSVRTAENNQPQHF,TGCAGCGTTCGGACAGCGGAAAACAATCAGCCCCAGCATTTT
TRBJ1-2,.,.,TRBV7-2,CASSLGTPSVNYGYTF,TGTGCCAGCAGCTTAGGGACTCCGAGCGTTAACTATGGCTACACCTTC
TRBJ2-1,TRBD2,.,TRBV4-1,CASSPRTSVGWNEQFF,TGCGCCAGCAGCCCCCGGACTAGCGTGGGGTGGAATGAGCAGTTCTTC
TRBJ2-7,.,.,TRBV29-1,CSVLGLSSSYEQYF,TGCAGCGTACTGGGACTTTCCAGCTCCTACGAGCAGTACTTC
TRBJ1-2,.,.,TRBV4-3,CASSQDPDYGYTF,TGCGCCAGCAGCCAAGATCCAGACTATGGCTACACCTTC
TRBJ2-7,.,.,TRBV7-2,CASSLVGAYEQYF,TGTGCCAGCAGCTTAGTGGGAGCCTACGAGCAGTACTTC
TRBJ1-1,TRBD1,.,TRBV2,CASRLILGQTILRHAFF,TGTGCCAGCAGGCTAATATTGGGACAGACAATTCTTAGACACGCTTTCTTT
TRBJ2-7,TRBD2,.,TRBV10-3,CAIKTSGSAYEQYF,TGTGCCATCAAAACTAGCGGGAGCGCCTACGAGCAGTACTTC
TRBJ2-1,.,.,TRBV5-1,CASSLNLAGPNNEQFF,TGCGCCAGCAGCTTGAATTTGGCGGGACCAAACAATGAGCAGTTCTTC
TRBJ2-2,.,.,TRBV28,CASNMRGRNTGELFF,TGTGCCAGCAACATGCGGGGCCGGAACACCGGGGAGCTGTTTTTT
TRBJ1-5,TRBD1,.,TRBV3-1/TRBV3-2,CASSPTDRPTQPQHF,TGTGCCAGCAGCCCCACGGACAGGCCGACTCAGCCCCAGCATTTT
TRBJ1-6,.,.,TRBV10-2,CASSGTLNSPLHF,TGCGCCAGCAGCGGGACTTTAAATTCACCCCTCCACTTT
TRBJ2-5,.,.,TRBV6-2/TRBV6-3,CASSTAGKQETQYF,TGTGCCAGCAGTACCGCCGGGAAACAAGAGACCCAGTACTTC
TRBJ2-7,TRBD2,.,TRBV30,CAYLSGRASGYEQYF,TGTGCCTACCTATCCGGGAGGGCCAGTGGTTACGAGCAGTACTTC
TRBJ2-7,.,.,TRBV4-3,CASSQDRGTGDEQYF,TGCGCCAGCAGCCAAGACAGGGGAACGGGTGACGAGCAGTACTTC
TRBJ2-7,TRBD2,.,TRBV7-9,CASSPGGYEQYF,TGTGCCAGCAGCCCGGGAGGATATGAGCAGTACTTC
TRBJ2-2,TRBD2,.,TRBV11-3,CVSSVGSAAGDDGELFF,TGTGTCAGCAGCGTCGGGAGTGCCGCGGGAGACGACGGGGAGCTGTTTTTT
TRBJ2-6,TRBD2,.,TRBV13,CASSSGLAGGRSSGANVLTF,TGTGCCAGCAGCTCGGGACTAGCGGGAGGGCGAAGCTCTGGGGCCAACGTCCTGACTTTC
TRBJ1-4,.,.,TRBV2,CASSENVGRATNEKLFF,TGTGCCAGCAGTGAGAATGTCGGGAGGGCAACTAATGAAAAACTGTTTTTT
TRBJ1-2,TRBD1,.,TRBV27,CASTAGDRGLGGYTF,TGTGCCAGCACCGCTGGGGACAGGGGGCTAGGAGGCTACACCTTC
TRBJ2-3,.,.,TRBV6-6,CASSAHDSTSTDTQYF,TGTGCCAGCAGTGCCCACGATAGTACTAGCACAGATACGCAGTATTTT